The 23 T cell receptor beta chains given below trace back to one sample, sequenced in a study of cytomegalovirus exposure and HLA in healthy donors. This table comes from immunoSEQ multiplex PCR, and its TCRdb copy is limited to in-frame clones, with some not included. This repertoire shows 50,000 to 65,000 clones, approximately 90% found once; its top ten account for roughly 8.4%. The material sequenced was PBMCs. These receptors were taken from a young woman in good health and CMV-seropositive.

This chain links TRBV2 with TRBJ2-7; TRBD2 agrees at 7 bases. Trimming took 6 bases from V and 3 from J; bases not matched to a gene: 5. Germline CDR1 is SNHLY and CDR2 is FYNNEI. The CDR3 is 13 amino acids. The DNA of the CDR3 is TGTGCCAGCAGAGCGGGACTCGGCTACGAGCAGTACTTC. It encodes CASRAGLGYEQYF.

This clone has just a few counts. V is TRBV27 and J is TRBJ1-1; D uncertain. With 6 bases removed from V and 3 bases from J, the gap between germline ends came to 14 bases. CDR3 length equals 14 residues. Germline CDR1 reads MNHEY; CDR2 reads SMNVEV (reference sequence). The CDR3 DNA follows: TGTGCCAGCAGGAGTCCGGGTTTGGACACTGAAGCTTTCTTT. It is translated as CASRSPGLDTEAFF.

The chain links TRBV19 to TRBJ1-5, with TRBD1 matching over 9 bases. This CDR3 region has 14 residues. V dropped 6 bases and J dropped 0; count of bases not matched to a gene: 0. CDR1 is LNHDA and CDR2 is SQIVND in the germline V gene (reference sequence). DNA of the CDR3: TGTGCCAGTAGGGGACAGGGTAGCAATCAGCCCCAGCATTTT. Protein: CASRGQGSNQPQHF.

The chain recombines TRBV7-2 with TRBJ2-7; D is uncertain. Germline V lookup: CDR1 SGHTA, CDR2 FQGNSA. The V end was cut by 1 base, the J end by 3 bases, with 4 bases between. The CDR3 extends over 12 amino acids. The CDR3 DNA follows: TGTGCCAGCAGCTTAGATCTCTACGAGCAGTACTTC. Encoded protein: CASSLDLYEQYF.

The chain is built from TRBV5-1 and TRBJ2-1; 9 bases are shared with TRBD1. CDR3 length: 15 residues. Losses at the gene ends were 4 bases for V and 0 bases for J; bases not matched to a gene: 2. Germline assignment: CDR1 SGHRS and CDR2 YFSETQ. CDR3 DNA: TGCGCCAGCAGCGAGACAGGGGGCTCCTACAATGAGCAGTTCTTC. Translation gives CASSETGGSYNEQFF.

The rearrangement uses TRBV12-5 and TRBJ2-1; perhaps TRBD2 as D (5 bases). Germline CDR1 is LGHNT and CDR2 is FRNRAP. Trimming pared 6 bases from V and 3 bases from J, leaving 9 bases between. The CDR3 length is 13 residues. CDR3 protein: CASGHGVYNEQFF. In nucleotides, the CDR3 is TGTGCTAGTGGCCACGGGGTCTACAATGAGCAGTTCTTC.

This chain links TRBV20-1 with TRBJ2-1; D uncertain. Per germline, CDR1 DFQATT and CDR2 SNEGSKA (reference sequence). There are 11 residues in the CDR3. The V gene lost 5 bases and the J gene lost 14 bases, with 16 bases spanning the gap. The CDR3 DNA sequence: TGCAGTGCTGCCTCAGGCTTAGTGGAGTTCTTC. The encoded protein is CSAASGLVEFF.

This clone showed up just a few times. The CDR3 reads CASSQSSPGQASYEQYF. CDR3 nucleotide sequence: TGCGCCAGCAGTCAATCGTCCCCGGGACAGGCCTCCTACGAGCAGTACTTC. The rearrangement uses TRBV23-1 and TRBJ2-7; TRBD1 matches at 8 bases. TRBV23-1 is labeled an ORF, and its function is uncertain. The CDR3 has 17 amino acids. Losses at the gene ends were 0 bases for V and 0 bases for J; bases not matched to a gene: 7.

At least ten counts were recorded for this clone. The chain combines TRBV6-4 with TRBJ2-2, with D possibly matching TRBD1 (6 bases). Germline values: CDR1 MRHNA, CDR2 SNTAGT. V shed 3 bases and J shed 7 bases, with 9 bases lying between them. The CDR3 is 13 residues long. The DNA for the CDR3 is TGTGCCAGCAGTGAGGGGGCGCACGGGGAGCTGTTTTTT. Translating gives CASSEGAHGELFF.

This chain links TRBV5-4 with TRBJ2-2, with TRBD1 identical over 10 bases. V dropped 0 bases and J dropped 5; count of bases not matched to a gene: 7. The length of the CDR3 is 17 residues. Germline loops: CDR1 SGHNT, CDR2 YYREEE (reference sequence). CDR3 region: CASSLAGGQGSTGELFF. The CDR3 region has the DNA TGTGCCAGCAGCTTGGCGGGGGGACAGGGGTCGACCGGGGAGCTGTTTTTT.

J is TRBJ2-2 and V is TRBV7-9; perhaps TRBD1 as D (5 bases). The CDR3 has 13 residues. Between the trimmed V and J ends, which lost 5 bases and 3 bases, there was a span of 7 bases. CDR1 is SEHNR, CDR2 FQNEAQ, per germline (reference sequence). DNA for the CDR3: TGTGCCAGCAGCCTCAGGGACACCGGGGAGCTGTTTTTT. Amino acids: CASSLRDTGELFF. Combining the CDR3 with reference TRBV7-9 and TRBJ2-2 gives the whole variable domain DTGVSQNPRHKITKRGQNVTFRCDPISEHNRLYWYRQTLGQGPEFLTYFQNEAQLEKSRLLSDRFSAERPKGSFSTLEIQRTEQGDSAMYLCASSLRDTGELFFGEGSRLTVL.

The genes are TRBV7-9 and TRBJ1-5; tentatively, D is TRBD1 (5 bases). CDR3 length: 17 amino acids. Germline CDR1 reads SEHNR; CDR2 reads FQNEAQ (reference sequence). Trimming removed 5 bases from V and 2 bases from J, with 19 bases in between. CDR3 sequence reads: CASSQNPGGAGNQPQHF. The CDR3 nucleotides read TGTGCCAGCAGCCAAAACCCGGGAGGGGCTGGCAATCAGCCCCAGCATTTT. Based on the CDR3 plus reference TRBV7-9 and TRBJ1-5, the full variable domain is DTGVSQNPRHKITKRGQNVTFRCDPISEHNRLYWYRQTLGQGPEFLTYFQNEAQLEKSRLLSDRFSAERPKGSFSTLEIQRTEQGDSAMYLCASSQNPGGAGNQPQHFGDGTRLSIL.

This clone was recorded once. The CDR3 region is CAWKDEGQKAFF. CDR3 nucleotides: TGTGCCTGGAAGGATGAGGGACAGAAAGCTTTCTTT. The chain uses TRBV30 and TRBJ1-1, with TRBD1 matching 7 bases. The germline gives CDR1 GTSNPN, CDR2 SVGIG (reference sequence). The CDR3 runs to 12 residues. The trim removed 4 bases at V and 9 bases at J, leaving 8 bases unmatched.

This clone was detected only once. The genes are TRBV28 and TRBJ1-3; weak D call: TRBD1 (5 bases). Germline assignment: CDR1 MDHEN and CDR2 SYDVKM. V shed 8 bases and J shed 0 bases, with 11 bases lying between them. The CDR3 runs to 14 residues. This CDR3 is CASGDSYSGNTIYF. CDR3 sequence (DNA): TGTGCCAGCGGGGACTCGTACTCTGGAAACACCATATATTTT.

This clone has just one count. The V and J genes are TRBV10-2 and TRBJ2-2; 9 positions agree with TRBD1. The CDR3 has 16 amino acids. Per germline, CDR1 WSHSY and CDR2 SAAADI. V shed 6 bases and J 9 bases; nucleotides not matched to a gene: 14. The CDR3 here is CASREPGQGGVRELFF. For the CDR3, the DNA is TGCGCCAGCAGAGAACCGGGACAGGGAGGAGTCCGGGAGCTGTTTTTT.

The chain carries TRBV5-4 and TRBJ1-3; D is undetermined. V was shortened by 4 bases and J by 0 bases, with 11 bases between the two germline ends. The germline CDR1 and CDR2 sequences are SGHNT and YYREEE (reference sequence). CDR3 length equals 15 residues. CDR3 amino acids: CASSQGSGSGNTIYF. CDR3 nucleotides: TGTGCCAGCAGCCAAGGGAGCGGCTCTGGAAACACCATATATTTT.

The chain has TRBV5-4 and TRBJ1-2, with a possible D match to TRBD1 (6 bases). This CDR3 spans 14 amino acids. Between the trimmed V and J ends, which lost 3 bases and 5 bases, there was a span of 14 bases. Germline V CDR1 and CDR2: SGHNT, YYREEE (reference sequence). The CDR3 DNA reads TGTGCCAGCAGCTCACAGGGACCCGCATATGGCTACACCTTC. Translation gives CASSSQGPAYGYTF.

This clone was counted once. The CDR3 loop reads CASSPLPRDRANYGYTF. The CDR3 nucleotides read TGTGCCAGCTCACCCCTCCCGCGGGACAGAGCTAACTATGGCTACACCTTC. The chain combines TRBV18 with TRBJ1-2; TRBD1 matches 7 bases. The CDR3 contains 17 residues. V lost 3 bases to trimming and J lost 0 bases; unmatched junction nucleotides: 10. Germline CDR1 is KGHSH and CDR2 is LQKENI.

The rearrangement joins TRBV9 to TRBJ1-3, with D tentatively TRBD1 (6 bases). The germline gives CDR1 SGDLS, CDR2 YYNGEE. The CDR3 is 14 residues long. V lost 3 bases to trimming and J lost 4 bases, with 11 bases between them. The CDR3 spells CASSAGTLGNTIYF. Written as DNA, the CDR3 is TGTGCCAGCAGCGCTGGGACATTAGGAAACACCATATATTTT.

The V gene is TRBV5-1, the J gene TRBJ1-3; no clear D. The CDR3 consists of 14 residues. V lost 0 bases and J lost 0, with 4 bases in between. Germline loops: CDR1 SGHRS, CDR2 YFSETQ. The CDR3 loop reads CASSLDISGNTIYF. The CDR3 region has the DNA TGCGCCAGCAGCTTGGACATCTCTGGAAACACCATATATTTT. The complete variable domain, with remaining parts taken from reference TRBV5-1 and TRBJ1-3, reads KAGVTQTPRYLIKTRGQQVTLSCSPISGHRSVSWYQQTPGQGLQFLFEYFSETQRNKGNFPGRFSGRQFSNSRSEMNVSTLELGDSALYLCASSLDISGNTIYFGEGSWLTVV.

The rearrangement links TRBV7-6 to TRBJ2-3, with TRBD2 matching 13 bases. Germline V CDR1 and CDR2: SGHVS, FNYEAQ. The CDR3 extends over 18 amino acids. V lost 4 bases to trimming and J lost 0 bases; unmatched junction nucleotides: 7. CDR3 sequence: CASSSRQTSGGSTDTQYF. The DNA of the CDR3 is TGTGCCAGCAGCTCGCGCCAGACTAGCGGGGGGAGCACAGATACGCAGTATTTT.

The rearrangement joins TRBV28 to TRBJ1-5, with TRBD1 identical over 7 bases. The trim removed 5 bases at V and 4 bases at J, leaving 5 bases unmatched. Germline-derived CDR1 and CDR2 are MDHEN and SYDVKM. This CDR3 comprises 14 residues. CDR3 region: CASSPVTGNQPQHF. In DNA form, the CDR3 reads TGTGCCAGCAGTCCCGTGACAGGGAATCAGCCCCAGCATTTT. The whole variable domain, remainder taken from reference TRBV28 and TRBJ1-5, is DVKVTQSSRYLVKRTGEKVFLECVQDMDHENMFWYRQDPGLGLRLIYFSYDVKMKEKGDIPEGYSVSREKKERFSLILESASTNQTSMYLCASSPVTGNQPQHFGDGTRLSIL.

The chain joins TRBV19 to TRBJ2-1; 10 bases map to TRBD1. Losses at the gene ends were 2 bases for V and 5 bases for J; bases not matched to a gene: 6. CDR1 LNHDA and CDR2 SQIVND come from the germline V gene (reference sequence). The CDR3 has 16 amino acids. CDR3 loop: CASSILGTGVNNEQFF. CDR3 nucleotide sequence: TGTGCCAGTAGTATATTAGGGACAGGGGTTAACAATGAGCAGTTCTTC.